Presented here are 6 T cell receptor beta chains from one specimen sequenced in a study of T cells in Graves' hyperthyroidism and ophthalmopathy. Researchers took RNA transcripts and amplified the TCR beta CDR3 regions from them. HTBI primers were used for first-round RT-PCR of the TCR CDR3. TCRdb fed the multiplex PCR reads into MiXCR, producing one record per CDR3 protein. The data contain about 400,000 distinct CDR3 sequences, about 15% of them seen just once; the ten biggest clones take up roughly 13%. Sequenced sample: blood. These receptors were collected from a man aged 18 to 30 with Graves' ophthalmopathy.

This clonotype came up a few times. The CDR3 nucleotides read TGCAGTGCTAGAGATCGGGGTCTGAACACTGAAGCTTTCTTT. Translating gives CSARDRGLNTEAFF. V gene TRBV20-1 combines with J gene TRBJ1-1; no clear D gene. Germline assignment: CDR1 DFQATT and CDR2 SNEGSKA (reference sequence). Trimming left V 0 bases short and J 0 bases short, with 8 bases between. The CDR3 runs to 14 residues.

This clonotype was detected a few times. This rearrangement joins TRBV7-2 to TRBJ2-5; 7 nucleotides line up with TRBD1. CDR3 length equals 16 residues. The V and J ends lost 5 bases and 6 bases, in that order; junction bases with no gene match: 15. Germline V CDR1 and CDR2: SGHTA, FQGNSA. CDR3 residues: CASSLGQVQLGQTQYF. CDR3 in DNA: TGTGCCAGCAGCCTAGGACAGGTCCAACTCGGGCAGACCCAGTACTTC.

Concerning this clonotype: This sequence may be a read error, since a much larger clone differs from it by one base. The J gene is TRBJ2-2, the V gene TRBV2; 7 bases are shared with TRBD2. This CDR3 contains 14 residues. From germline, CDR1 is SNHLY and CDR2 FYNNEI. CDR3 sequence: CASRGLTNTGELVF. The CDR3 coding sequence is TGTGCCAGCAGGGGACTAACCAACACCGGGGAGCTGGTTTTT.

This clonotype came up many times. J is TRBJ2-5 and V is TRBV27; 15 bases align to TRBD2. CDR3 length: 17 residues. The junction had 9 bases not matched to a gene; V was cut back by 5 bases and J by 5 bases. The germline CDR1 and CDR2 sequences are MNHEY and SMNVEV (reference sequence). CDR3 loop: CASSPWTSGRARETQYF. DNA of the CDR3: TGTGCCAGCAGTCCCTGGACTAGCGGGAGGGCCCGGGAGACCCAGTACTTC.

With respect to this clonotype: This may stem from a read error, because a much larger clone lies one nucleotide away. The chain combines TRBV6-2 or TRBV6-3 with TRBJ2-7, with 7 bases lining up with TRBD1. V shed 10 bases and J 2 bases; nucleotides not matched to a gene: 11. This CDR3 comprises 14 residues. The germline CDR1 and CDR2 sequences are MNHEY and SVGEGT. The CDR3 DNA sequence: TGTGCCATCAGCTGGGACAGAACAGCCTACGAGCAGTACTTC. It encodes CAISWDRTAYEQYF.

CDR3 in amino acids: CASSYSGVWNQPQHF. For the CDR3, the DNA is TGTGCCAGCAGTTACTCTGGGGTGTGGAATCAGCCCCAGCATTTT. The V and J genes are TRBV6-5 and TRBJ1-5; unclear D gene. Trimming pared 0 bases from V and 4 bases from J, leaving 10 bases between. Germline V gene sequence: CDR1 MNHEY, CDR2 SVGAGI. The CDR3 contains 15 residues.